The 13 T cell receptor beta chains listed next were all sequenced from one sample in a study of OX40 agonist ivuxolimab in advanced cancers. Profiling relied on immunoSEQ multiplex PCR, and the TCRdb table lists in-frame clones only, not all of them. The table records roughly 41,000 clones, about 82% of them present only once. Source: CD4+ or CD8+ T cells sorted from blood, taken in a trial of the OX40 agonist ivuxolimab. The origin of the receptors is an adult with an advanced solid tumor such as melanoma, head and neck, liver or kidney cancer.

The CDR3 DNA sequence: TGTGCCAGCAGCGTTCACCCTCGTCCCGGGGAGCTGTTTTTT. Encoded protein: CASSVHPRPGELFF. This chain joins TRBV9 and TRBJ2-2; D gene unclear. The CDR3 consists of 14 residues. The V gene's germline CDR1 is SGDLS and CDR2 YYNGEE. The V end lost 2 bases, the J end lost 6 bases, and 11 bases lay between the germline ends.

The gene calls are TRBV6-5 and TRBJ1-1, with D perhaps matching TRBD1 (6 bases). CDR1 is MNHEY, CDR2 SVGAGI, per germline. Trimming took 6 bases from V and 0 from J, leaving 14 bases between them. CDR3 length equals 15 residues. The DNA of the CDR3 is TGTGCCAGCAGGCCCAGACAGGACATGAACACTGAAGCTTTCTTT. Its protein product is CASRPRQDMNTEAFF.

This CDR3 reads CASRFRGDTGELFF. In DNA, the CDR3 is TGTGCCAGCAGGTTCCGGGGTGACACCGGGGAGCTGTTTTTT. The chain links TRBV6-5 to TRBJ2-2; possibly TRBD2 for D (5 bases). This CDR3 has 14 amino acids. Germline-derived CDR1 and CDR2 are MNHEY and SVGAGI. Trimming removed 6 bases from V and 3 bases from J, with 11 bases in between.

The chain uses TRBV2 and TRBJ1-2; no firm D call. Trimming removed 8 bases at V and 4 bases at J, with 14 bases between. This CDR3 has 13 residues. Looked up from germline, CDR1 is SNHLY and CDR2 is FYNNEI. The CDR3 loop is CASRNPGVYGYTF. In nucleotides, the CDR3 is TGTGCCAGCCGGAATCCGGGAGTCTATGGCTACACCTTC.

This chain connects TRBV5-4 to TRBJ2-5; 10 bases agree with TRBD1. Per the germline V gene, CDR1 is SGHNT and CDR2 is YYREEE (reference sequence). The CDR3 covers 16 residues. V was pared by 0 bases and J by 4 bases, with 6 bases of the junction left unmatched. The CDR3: CASSLAGQGGGETQYF. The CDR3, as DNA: TGTGCCAGCAGCTTGGCCGGACAGGGGGGGGGAGAGACCCAGTACTTC.

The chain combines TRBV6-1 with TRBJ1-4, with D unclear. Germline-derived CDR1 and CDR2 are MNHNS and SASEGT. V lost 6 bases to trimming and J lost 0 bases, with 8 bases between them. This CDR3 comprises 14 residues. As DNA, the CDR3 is TGTGCCAGCAGCCTACAAGCAACTAATGAAAAACTGTTTTTT. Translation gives CASSLQATNEKLFF.

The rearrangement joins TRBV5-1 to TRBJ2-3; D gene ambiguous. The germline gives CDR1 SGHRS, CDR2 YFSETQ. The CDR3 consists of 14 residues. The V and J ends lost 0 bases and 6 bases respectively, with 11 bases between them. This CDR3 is CASSLASPGDTQYF. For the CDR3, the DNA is TGCGCCAGCAGCTTGGCCAGCCCTGGCGATACGCAGTATTTT.

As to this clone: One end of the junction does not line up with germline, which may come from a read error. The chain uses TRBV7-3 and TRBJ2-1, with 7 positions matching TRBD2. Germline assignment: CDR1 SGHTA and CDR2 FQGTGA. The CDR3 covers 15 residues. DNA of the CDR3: TGTGCCGGCAGCCTAATTCAGGGCGGGGGCAATGAGCAGTTCTTC. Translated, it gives CAGSLIQGGGNEQFF.

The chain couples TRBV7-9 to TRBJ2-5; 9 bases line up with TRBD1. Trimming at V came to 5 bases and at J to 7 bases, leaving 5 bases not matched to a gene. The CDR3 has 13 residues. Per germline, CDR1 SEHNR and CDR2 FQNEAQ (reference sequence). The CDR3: CASSQTGGGTQYF. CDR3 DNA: TGTGCCAGCAGCCAGACAGGGGGAGGGACCCAGTACTTC.

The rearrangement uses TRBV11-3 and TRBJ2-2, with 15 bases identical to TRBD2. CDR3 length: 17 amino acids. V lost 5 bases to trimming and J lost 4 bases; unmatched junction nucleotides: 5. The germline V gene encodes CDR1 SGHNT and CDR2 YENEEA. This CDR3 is CASSQRGLAGGTGELFF. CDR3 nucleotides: TGTGCCAGCAGCCAGCGGGGACTAGCGGGGGGCACCGGGGAGCTGTTTTTT.

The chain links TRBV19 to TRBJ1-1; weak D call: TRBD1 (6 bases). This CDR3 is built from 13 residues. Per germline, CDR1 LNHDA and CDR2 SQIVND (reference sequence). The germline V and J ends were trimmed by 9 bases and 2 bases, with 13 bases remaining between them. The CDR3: CASGEGGNTEAFF. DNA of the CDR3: TGTGCCAGCGGCGAGGGGGGAAACACTGAAGCTTTCTTT.

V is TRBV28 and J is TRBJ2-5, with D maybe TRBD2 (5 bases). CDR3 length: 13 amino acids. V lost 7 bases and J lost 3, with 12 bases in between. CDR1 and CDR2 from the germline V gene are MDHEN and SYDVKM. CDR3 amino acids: CASTMTTEETQYF. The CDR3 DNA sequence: TGTGCCAGCACCATGACTACCGAAGAGACCCAGTACTTC.

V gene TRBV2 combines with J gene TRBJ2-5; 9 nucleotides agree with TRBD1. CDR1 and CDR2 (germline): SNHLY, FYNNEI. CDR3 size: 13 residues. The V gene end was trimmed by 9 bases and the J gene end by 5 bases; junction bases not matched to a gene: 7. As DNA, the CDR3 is TGTGCCAGTGACAGGGGGATCGAGGAGACCCAGTACTTC. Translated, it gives CASDRGIEETQYF.